This T cell receptor beta chain was retrieved from a study of shared clonotypes between healthy human individuals. Terminally differentiated effector memory CD45RA+ cells were left out of the naive CD8 fraction, which was CD45RO-negative and positively selected for CCR7. V was pared by 4 bases and J by 1 base, with 4 bases of the junction left unmatched. This CDR3 is built from 16 residues. Germline V gene lookup returns CDR1 MDHEN and CDR2 SYDVKM. The method was immunoSEQ multiplex PCR; TCRdb's version includes in-frame clones alone and lacks a portion of them. The sample records about 2.2 million clones, about 93% being singletons.

The J gene is TRBJ2-1, the V gene TRBV28, with TRBD2 identical over 10 bases. The TCR was taken from a man aged 18-30 years in good health. Some clones in this sample may be carry-over from other donors' samples. The material sequenced was naive CD8+ T cells from PBMCs. Written as DNA, the CDR3 is TGTGCCAGCAGTTCAAGGGGACTAGCGTCCTACAATGAGCAGTTCTTC. Translating it yields CASSSRGLASYNEQFF. Full variable domain (remainder filled in from reference TRBV28 and TRBJ2-1): DVKVTQSSRYLVKRTGEKVFLECVQDMDHENMFWYRQDPGLGLRLIYFSYDVKMKEKGDIPEGYSVSREKKERFSLILESASTNQTSMYLCASSSRGLASYNEQFFGPGTRLTVL.